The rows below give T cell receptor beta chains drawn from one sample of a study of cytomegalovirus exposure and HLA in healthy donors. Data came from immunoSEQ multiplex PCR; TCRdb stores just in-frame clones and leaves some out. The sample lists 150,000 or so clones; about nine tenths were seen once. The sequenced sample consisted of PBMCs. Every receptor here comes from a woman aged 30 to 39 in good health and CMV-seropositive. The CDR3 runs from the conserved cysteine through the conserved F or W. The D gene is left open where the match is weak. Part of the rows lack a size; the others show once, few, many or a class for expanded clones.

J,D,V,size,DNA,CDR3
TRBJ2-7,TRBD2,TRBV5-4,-,TGTGCCAGCAGCTCCGCTAGCGGGAACTACGAGCAGTACTTC,CASSSASGNYEQYF
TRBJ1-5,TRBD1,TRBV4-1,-,TGCGCCAGCAGCCAAATCCTGGGACAGGGTACTCAGCCCCAGCATTTT,CASSQILGQGTQPQHF
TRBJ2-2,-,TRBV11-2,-,TGTGCCAGCAGCTTAAGAATCGGGGGCACCGGGGAGCTGTTTTTT,CASSLRIGGTGELFF
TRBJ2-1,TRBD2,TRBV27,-,TGTGCCACCCTTAGCGGGACGCTCTACAATGAGCAGTTCTTC,CATLSGTLYNEQFF
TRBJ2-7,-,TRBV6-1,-,TGTGCCAGCAGTGAGGGACCACGCGGGGCCTACGAGCAGTACTTC,CASSEGPRGAYEQYF
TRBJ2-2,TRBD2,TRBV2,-,TGTGCCAGCAGTGGTCTAGCGGGAGGGCCCTCCGGGGAGCTGTTTTTT,CASSGLAGGPSGELFF
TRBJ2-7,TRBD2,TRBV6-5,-,TGTGCCAGCAGTTCCCCTTCAAGCGGGAGGATCTACGAGCAGTACTTC,CASSSPSSGRIYEQYF
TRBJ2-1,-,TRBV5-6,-,TGTGCCAGCAGCTCGTTTCTAGGGGGTGAGCAGTTCTTC,CASSSFLGGEQFF
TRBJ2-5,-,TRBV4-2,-,TGTGCCAGCAGCCAAGACCGAACCGGGGGTTGGACCCAGTACTTC,CASSQDRTGGWTQYF
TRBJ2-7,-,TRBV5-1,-,TGCGCCAGCAGCATACTCCCTCGGGGGGAGCAGTACTTC,CASSILPRGEQYF
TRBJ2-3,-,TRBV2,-,TGTGCCAGCAGTAGACAGACAGATACGCAGTATTTT,CASSRQTDTQYF
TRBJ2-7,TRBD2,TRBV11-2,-,TGTGCCAGCAGCTTAGGTCCGGGGGGATACTACGAGCAGTACTTC,CASSLGPGGYYEQYF
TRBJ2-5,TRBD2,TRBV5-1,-,TGCGCCAGCAGCCCAGGAGGTCTAGCGGGGGAGACCCAGTACTTC,CASSPGGLAGETQYF
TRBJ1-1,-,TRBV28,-,TGTGCCAGCAGTTCCGGGGACACTGAAGCTTTCTTT,CASSSGDTEAFF
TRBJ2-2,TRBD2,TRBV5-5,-,TGTGCCAGCAGCTTGGGGTTAGCGGGATTTGGGGAGCTGTTTTTT,CASSLGLAGFGELFF
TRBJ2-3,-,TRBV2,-,TGTGCCAGCACCACCGGGAAGGGTGGCACAGATACGCAGTATTTT,CASTTGKGGTDTQYF
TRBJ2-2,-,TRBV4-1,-,TGCGCCAGCAGCCAAGATTCGCCGGCCGGGGAGCTGTTTTTT,CASSQDSPAGELFF
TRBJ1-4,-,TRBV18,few,TGTGCCAGCTCCCCTCCGGGGAGTCGAACTAATGAAAAACTGTTTTTT,CASSPPGSRTNEKLFF
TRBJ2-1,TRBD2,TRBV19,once,TGTGCCAGTAGACCTAGCGGGCTTTACAATGAGCAGTTCTTC,CASRPSGLYNEQFF
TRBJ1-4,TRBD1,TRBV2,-,TGTGCCAGCAAGGTACAGGGGGCGACTGAAAAACTGTTTTTT,CASKVQGATEKLFF
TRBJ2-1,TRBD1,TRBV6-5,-,TGTGCCAGCAGTTACTCGACAGGGTATGAGCAGTTCTTC,CASSYSTGYEQFF
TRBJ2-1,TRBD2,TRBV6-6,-,TGTGCCAGCAGTCCTACTAGCGGGGGGTACTACAATGAGCAGTTCTTC,CASSPTSGGYYNEQFF
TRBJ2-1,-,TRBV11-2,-,TGTGCCAGCAGCTTAGGGGCGCAACAGTTCTTC,CASSLGAQQFF
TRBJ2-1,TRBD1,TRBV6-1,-,TGTGCCAGCAGTGTTAGACAGGGGACCTACAATGAGCAGTTCTTC,CASSVRQGTYNEQFF
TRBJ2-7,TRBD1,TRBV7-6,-,TGTGCCAGCAGCCTCAGGGGGCTATCCTACGAGCAGTACTTC,CASSLRGLSYEQYF
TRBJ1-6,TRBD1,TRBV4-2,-,TGTGCCAGCAGCCAGGAAAGGACAGGCCATTCACCCCTCCACTTT,CASSQERTGHSPLHF
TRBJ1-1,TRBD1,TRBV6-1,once,TGTGCCAGCAGGAGACAGGGAATGAACACTGAAGCTTTCTTT,CASRRQGMNTEAFF
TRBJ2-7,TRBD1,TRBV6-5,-,TGTGCCAGCAGCACAGGGGGAGCCTACGAGCAGTACTTC,CASSTGGAYEQYF
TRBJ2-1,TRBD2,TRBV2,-,TGTGCCAGGGGACTAGCGGGAGCCAATGAGCAGTTCTTC,CARGLAGANEQFF
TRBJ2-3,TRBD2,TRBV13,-,TGTGCCAGCAGCCCTAACGGACTAGCGGGAGGGGATACGCAGTATTTT,CASSPNGLAGGDTQYF
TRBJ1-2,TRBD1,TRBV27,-,TGTGCCAGCAGGTTTGACGGACAGGGGGCGGTCGCCTTC,CASRFDGQGAVAF
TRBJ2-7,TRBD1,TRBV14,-,TGTGCCAGCAGCCAACCGGGACAGCCTCCCTACGAGCAGTACTTC,CASSQPGQPPYEQYF